This T cell receptor (beta chain) was recovered during a study of blood T cell repertoires in COVID-19. CDR1 SQVTM and CDR2 ANQGSEA come from the germline V gene. This CDR3 has 14 amino acids. The trim removed 3 bases at V and 8 bases at J, leaving 7 bases unmatched. The data were produced by immunoSEQ multiplex PCR, yet TCRdb's version contains in-frame clones alone and is incomplete. Altogether a few hundred thousand clones are present, nearly 90% being singletons, with the ten largest covering roughly 1%. Sequencing was done on a sample of peripheral blood. The chain combines TRBV29-1 with TRBJ2-1, with 10 bases fitting TRBD1. This TCR came from a woman in her thirties or forties with COVID-19, enrolled during active disease. CDR3 sequence reads: CSVEGTGASDEQFF. DNA for the CDR3: TGCAGCGTTGAGGGGACAGGGGCCTCCGATGAGCAGTTCTTC.